This T cell receptor (beta chain) came from a study of blood T cell repertoires in COVID-19. In the study overall: Specimens from acute and convalescent COVID-19 originated in the United States, Italy and Spain. The cDNA or gDNA used as material had been derived from T cells, B-cell-depleted T cells, or PBMCs.

Original methodology: Amplifying reference gene primers gave estimates of nucleated cell counts. Some clones are missing from TCRdb's copy, which holds only in-frame ones; the method was immunoSEQ multiplex PCR. D and trimming were read from the DNA, whereas the V and J calls and clone size are those reported in that table. The sample records hundreds of thousands of clones, approximately 89% being singletons. Germline V gene lookup returns CDR1 SGHVS and CDR2 FNYEAQ. V lost 5 bases and J lost 2; bases outside the gene matches: 5. CDR3 length: 14 amino acids. V usage is TRBV7-6 and J usage is TRBJ2-7, with 8 bases lining up with TRBD1. Material: PBMCs or T cells enriched from blood (not recorded which). The receptor was derived from a woman aged 40 to 49 who had recovered from COVID-19. For the CDR3, the DNA is TGTGCCAGCAGCCGTGAGACAGGGGCCTACGAGCAGTACTTC. This encodes CASSRETGAYEQYF.